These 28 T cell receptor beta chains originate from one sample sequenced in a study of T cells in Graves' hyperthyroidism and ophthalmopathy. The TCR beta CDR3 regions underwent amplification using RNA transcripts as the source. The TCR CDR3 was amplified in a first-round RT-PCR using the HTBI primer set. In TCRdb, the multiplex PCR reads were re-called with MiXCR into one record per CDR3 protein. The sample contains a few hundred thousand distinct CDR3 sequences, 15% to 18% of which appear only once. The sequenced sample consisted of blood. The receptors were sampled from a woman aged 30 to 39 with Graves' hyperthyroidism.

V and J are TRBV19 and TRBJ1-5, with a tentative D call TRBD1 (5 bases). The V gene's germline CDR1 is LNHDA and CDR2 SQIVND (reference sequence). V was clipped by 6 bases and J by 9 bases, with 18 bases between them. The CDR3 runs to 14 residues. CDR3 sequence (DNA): TGTGCCAGTAGGCCTGACCGGCGTGGGGGGCCCCAGCATTTT. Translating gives CASRPDRRGGPQHF.

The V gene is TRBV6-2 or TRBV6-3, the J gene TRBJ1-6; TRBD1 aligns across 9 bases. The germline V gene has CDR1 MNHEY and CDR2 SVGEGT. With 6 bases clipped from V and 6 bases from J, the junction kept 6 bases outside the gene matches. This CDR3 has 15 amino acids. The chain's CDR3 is CASSRQTGGNSPLHF. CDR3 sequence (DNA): TGTGCCAGCAGCCGCCAGACAGGGGGTAATTCACCCCTCCACTTT.

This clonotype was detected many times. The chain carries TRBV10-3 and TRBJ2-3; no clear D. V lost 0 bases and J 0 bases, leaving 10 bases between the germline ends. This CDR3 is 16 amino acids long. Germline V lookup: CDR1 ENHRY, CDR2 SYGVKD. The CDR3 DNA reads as TGTGCCATCAGTGAGTCTGGGCCCTCTAGCACAGATACGCAGTATTTT. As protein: CAISESGPSSTDTQYF.

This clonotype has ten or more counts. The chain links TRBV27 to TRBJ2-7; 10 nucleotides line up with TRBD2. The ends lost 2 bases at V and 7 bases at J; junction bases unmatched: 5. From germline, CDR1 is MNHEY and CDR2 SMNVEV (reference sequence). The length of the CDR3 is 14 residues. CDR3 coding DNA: TGTGCCAGCAGTTTAGGGCTAGCGGGAGTTGAGCAGTACTTC. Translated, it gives CASSLGLAGVEQYF.

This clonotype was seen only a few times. The CDR3 nucleotides are TGTGCCGTACGACAGGCTAGTTCCGAAAAACTGTTTTTT. Residues: CAVRQASSEKLFF. This chain connects TRBV3-1 to TRBJ1-4, with a possible D match to TRBD1 (6 bases). This CDR3 spans 13 amino acids. The germline gives CDR1 LGHDT, CDR2 YNNKEL (reference sequence). With 11 bases removed from V and 8 bases from J, the gap between germline ends came to 18 bases.

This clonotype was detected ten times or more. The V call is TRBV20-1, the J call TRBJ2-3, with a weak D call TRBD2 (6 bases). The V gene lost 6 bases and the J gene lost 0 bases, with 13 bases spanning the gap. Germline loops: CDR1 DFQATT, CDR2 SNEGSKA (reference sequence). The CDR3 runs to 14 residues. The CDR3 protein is CSASWDSSTDTQYF. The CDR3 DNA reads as TGCAGTGCATCCTGGGACTCTAGCACAGATACGCAGTATTTT.

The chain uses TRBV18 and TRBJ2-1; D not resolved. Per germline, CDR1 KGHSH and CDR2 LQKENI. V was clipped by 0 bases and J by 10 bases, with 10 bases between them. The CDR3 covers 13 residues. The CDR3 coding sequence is TGTGCCAGCTCACCACCTCTTCCATACGAGCAGTTCTTC. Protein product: CASSPPLPYEQFF. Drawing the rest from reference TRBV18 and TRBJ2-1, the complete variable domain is NAGVMQNPRHLVRRRGQEARLRCSPMKGHSHVYWYRQLPEEGLKFMVYLQKENIIDESGMPKERFSAEFPKEGPSILRIQQVVRGDSAAYFCASSPPLPYEQFFGPGTRLTVL.

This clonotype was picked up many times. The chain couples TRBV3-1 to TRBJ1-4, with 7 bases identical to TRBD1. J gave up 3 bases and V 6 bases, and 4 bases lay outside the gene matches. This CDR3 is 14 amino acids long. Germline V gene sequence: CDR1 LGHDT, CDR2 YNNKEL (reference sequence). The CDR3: CASSYQGANEKLFF. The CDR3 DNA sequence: TGTGCCAGCAGTTACCAGGGGGCTAATGAAAAACTGTTTTTT.

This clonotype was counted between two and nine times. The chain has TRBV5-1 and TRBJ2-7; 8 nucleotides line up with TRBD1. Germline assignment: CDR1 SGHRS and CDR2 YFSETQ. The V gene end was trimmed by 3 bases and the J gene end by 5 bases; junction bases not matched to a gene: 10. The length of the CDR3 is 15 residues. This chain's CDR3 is CASSWTTGAPDEQYF. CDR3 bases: TGCGCCAGCAGCTGGACGACAGGGGCCCCCGACGAGCAGTACTTC.

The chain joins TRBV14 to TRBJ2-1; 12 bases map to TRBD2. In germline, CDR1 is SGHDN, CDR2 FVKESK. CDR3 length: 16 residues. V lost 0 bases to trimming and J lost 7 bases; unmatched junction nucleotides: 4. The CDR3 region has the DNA TGTGCCAGCAGCCAAGATCACGGGACTAGCGGGAATGAGCAGTTCTTC. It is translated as CASSQDHGTSGNEQFF.

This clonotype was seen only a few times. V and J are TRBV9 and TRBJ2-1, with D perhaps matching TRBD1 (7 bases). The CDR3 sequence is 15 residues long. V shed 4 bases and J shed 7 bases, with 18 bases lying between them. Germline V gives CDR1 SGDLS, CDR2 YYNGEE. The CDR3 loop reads CASSTQGGLGNEQFF. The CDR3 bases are TGTGCCAGCAGCACGCAGGGGGGACTCGGGAATGAGCAGTTCTTC.

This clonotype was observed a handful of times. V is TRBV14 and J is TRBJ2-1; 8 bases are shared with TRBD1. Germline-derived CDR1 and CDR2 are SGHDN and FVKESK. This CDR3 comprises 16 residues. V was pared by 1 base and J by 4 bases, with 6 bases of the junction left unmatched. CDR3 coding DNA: TGTGCCAGCAGCCAAGGGGGCAGGGGGCGATACAATGAGCAGTTCTTC. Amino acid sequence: CASSQGGRGRYNEQFF.

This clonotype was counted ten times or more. The CDR3: CASSLLWAQETQYF. The CDR3 coding sequence is TGCGCCAGCAGCTTGTTGTGGGCACAAGAGACCCAGTACTTC. The chain combines TRBV5-1 with TRBJ2-5; the D is unclear. Germline CDR1 is SGHRS and CDR2 is YFSETQ. V was pared by 1 base and J by 2 bases, with 9 bases between. This CDR3 contains 14 residues.

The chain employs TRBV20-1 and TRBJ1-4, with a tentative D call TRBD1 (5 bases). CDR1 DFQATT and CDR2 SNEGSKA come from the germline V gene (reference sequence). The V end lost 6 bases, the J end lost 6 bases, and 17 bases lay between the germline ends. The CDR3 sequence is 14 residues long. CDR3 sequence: CSARQRGDDEKLFF. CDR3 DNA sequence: TGCAGTGCCCGACAGCGGGGGGACGATGAAAAACTGTTTTTT.

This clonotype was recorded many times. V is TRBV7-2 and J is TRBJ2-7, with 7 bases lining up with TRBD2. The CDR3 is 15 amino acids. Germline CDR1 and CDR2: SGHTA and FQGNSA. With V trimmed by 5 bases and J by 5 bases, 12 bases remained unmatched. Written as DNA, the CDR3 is TGTGCCAGCAGCCCACTGGGCGGGAGTTTAGACGAGCAGTACTTC. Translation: CASSPLGGSLDEQYF.

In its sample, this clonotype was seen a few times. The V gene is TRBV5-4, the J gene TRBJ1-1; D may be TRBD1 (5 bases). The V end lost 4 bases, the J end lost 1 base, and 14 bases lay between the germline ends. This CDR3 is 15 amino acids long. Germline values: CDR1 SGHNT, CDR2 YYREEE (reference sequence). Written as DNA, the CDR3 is TGTGCCAGCAGCCCGCCCAACCAGGGGAACACTGAAGCTTTCTTT. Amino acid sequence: CASSPPNQGNTEAFF.

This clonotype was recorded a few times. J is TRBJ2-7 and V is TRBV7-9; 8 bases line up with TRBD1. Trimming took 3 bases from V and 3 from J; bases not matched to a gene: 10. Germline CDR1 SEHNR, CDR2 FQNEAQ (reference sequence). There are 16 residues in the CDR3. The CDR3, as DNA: TGTGCCAGCAGCTTGGGTGGACAGGGTATCGTCTACGAGCAGTACTTC. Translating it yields CASSLGGQGIVYEQYF.

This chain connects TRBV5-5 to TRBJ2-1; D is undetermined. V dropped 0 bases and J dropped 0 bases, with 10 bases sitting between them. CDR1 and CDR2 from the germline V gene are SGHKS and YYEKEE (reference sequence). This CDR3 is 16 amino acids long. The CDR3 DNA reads TGTGCCAGCAGCTTGGGGTATTCATCCTCCTACAATGAGCAGTTCTTC. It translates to CASSLGYSSSYNEQFF.

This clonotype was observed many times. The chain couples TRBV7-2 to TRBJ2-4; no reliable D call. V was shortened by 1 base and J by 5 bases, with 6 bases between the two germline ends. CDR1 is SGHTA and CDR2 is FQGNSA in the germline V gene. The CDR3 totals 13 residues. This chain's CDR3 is CASSLGLENIQYF. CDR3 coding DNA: TGTGCCAGCAGCTTAGGGTTGGAAAACATTCAGTACTTC.

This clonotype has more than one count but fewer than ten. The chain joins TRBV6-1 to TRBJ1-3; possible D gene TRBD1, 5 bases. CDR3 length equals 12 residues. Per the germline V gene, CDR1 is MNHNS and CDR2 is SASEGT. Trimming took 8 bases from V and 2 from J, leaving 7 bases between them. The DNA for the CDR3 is TGTGCCAGCGCGGGGCCTGGAAACACCATATATTTT. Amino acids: CASAGPGNTIYF.

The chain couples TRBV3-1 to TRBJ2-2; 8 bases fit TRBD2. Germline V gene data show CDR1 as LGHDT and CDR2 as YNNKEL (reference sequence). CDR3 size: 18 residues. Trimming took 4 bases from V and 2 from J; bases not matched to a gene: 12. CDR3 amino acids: CASSPKNPLAANTGELFF. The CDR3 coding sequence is TGTGCCAGCAGCCCCAAAAACCCACTAGCGGCTAACACCGGGGAGCTGTTTTTT.

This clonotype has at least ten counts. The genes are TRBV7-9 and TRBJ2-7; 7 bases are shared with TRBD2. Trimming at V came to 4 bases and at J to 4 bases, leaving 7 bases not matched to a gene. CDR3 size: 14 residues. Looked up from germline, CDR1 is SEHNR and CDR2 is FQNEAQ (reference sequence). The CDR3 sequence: CASSSTASGYEQYF. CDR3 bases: TGTGCCAGCAGCTCGACGGCTAGCGGTTACGAGCAGTACTTC.

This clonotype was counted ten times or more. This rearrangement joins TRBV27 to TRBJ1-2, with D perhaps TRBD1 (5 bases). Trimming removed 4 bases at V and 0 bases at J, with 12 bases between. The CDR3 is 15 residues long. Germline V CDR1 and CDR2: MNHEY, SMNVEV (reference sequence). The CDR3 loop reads CASSSDSITNYGYTF. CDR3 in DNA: TGTGCCAGCAGTTCAGACAGCATTACTAACTATGGCTACACCTTC.

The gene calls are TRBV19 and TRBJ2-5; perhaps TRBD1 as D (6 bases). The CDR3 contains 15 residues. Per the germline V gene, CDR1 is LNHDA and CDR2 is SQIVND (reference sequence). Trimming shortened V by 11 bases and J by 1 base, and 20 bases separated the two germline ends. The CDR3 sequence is CALHPHRDIQETQYF. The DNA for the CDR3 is TGTGCCCTCCACCCCCACCGGGACATCCAAGAGACCCAGTACTTC.

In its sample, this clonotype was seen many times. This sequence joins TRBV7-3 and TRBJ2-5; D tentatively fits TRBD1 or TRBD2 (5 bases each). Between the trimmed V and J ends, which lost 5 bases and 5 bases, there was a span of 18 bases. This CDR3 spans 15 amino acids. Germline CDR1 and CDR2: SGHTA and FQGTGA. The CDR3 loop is CASSQERGPKETQYF. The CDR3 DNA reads TGTGCCAGCAGCCAAGAGAGGGGACCTAAGGAGACCCAGTACTTC.

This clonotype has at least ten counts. The CDR3 is CASSPGQEHYGYTF. The CDR3 DNA reads as TGTGCCAGCAGCCCCGGACAGGAACACTATGGCTACACCTTC. V usage is TRBV7-9 and J usage is TRBJ1-2, with TRBD1 matching 7 bases. J gave up 3 bases and V 5 bases, and 6 bases lay outside the gene matches. Germline V gene data show CDR1 as SEHNR and CDR2 as FQNEAQ (reference sequence). The CDR3 runs 14 residues.

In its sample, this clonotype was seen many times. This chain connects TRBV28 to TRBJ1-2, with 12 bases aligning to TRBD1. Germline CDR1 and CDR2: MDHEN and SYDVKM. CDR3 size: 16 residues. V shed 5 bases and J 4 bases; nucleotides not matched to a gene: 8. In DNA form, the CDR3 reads TGTGCCAGCAGTATCCTTCCGGGACAGGGGGCCTATGGCTACACCTTC. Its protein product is CASSILPGQGAYGYTF.

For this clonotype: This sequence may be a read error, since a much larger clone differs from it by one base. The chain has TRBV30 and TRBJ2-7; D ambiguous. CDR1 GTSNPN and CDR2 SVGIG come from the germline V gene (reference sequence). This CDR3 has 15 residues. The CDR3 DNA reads TGTGCCTGGAGCTCCGGACGTCGGATCTCCTACGGGCAGTACTTC. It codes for CAWSSGRRISYGQYF.